This entry is about one T cell receptor beta chain. Its antigen is not identified. This entry belongs to a study of identical twins. Study-level points and caveats: A cross-sectional statistical analysis, not follow-up of the same donors, supported the conclusions. Models, which agreed with sharing between unrelated individuals, nonetheless underestimated the out-of-frame TCR alpha sharing seen in monozygotic twins. An excess of low generation probability was shown by twin-shared out-of-frame alpha sequences.

TCRdb reanalysed the 5' RACE reads using MiXCR and keeps one entry per CDR3 protein. In the table there are 300,000 or so distinct CDR3 sequences, around 9.7% of which are singletons. The trim removed 5 bases at V and 6 bases at J, leaving 10 bases unmatched. Looked up from germline, CDR1 is WSHSY and CDR2 is SAAADI. This CDR3 is 16 amino acids long. A further study also used this sample, focusing on yellow fever vaccine responses in identical twins.

The source is a woman aged 18-30 years in good health. The chain couples TRBV10-2 to TRBJ2-1; 10 bases agree with TRBD2. Sequenced: CD8+ T cells sorted from blood. Here the CDR3 reads CASSSTGLAVLNEQFF. In nucleotides, the CDR3 is TGCGCCAGCAGTTCAACCGGACTAGCGGTGCTCAATGAGCAGTTCTTC.